The 20 T cell receptor beta chains presented below share a single source sample, sequenced in a study of early stage breast cancer tumors. Sequencing was performed with immunoSEQ multiplex PCR; in TCRdb, only in-frame clones are kept and a portion is missing. This table has about 69,000 clones, approximately 80% appearing once. The sequencing input was blood. All receptors come from a person aged 40-50 years with breast cancer.

This clone was found a few times. V usage is TRBV6-1 and J usage is TRBJ1-1; D gene uncertain. Germline V gene lookup returns CDR1 MNHNS and CDR2 SASEGT. Deletions cut 2 bases from V and 1 base from J, with 5 bases between. The CDR3 sequence is 13 residues long. CDR3 coding DNA: TGTGCCAGCAGTGAAACAGAGAACACTGAAGCTTTCTTT. This translates into CASSETENTEAFF.

The chain carries TRBV6-5 and TRBJ1-2; D unclear. Looked up from germline, CDR1 is MNHEY and CDR2 is SVGAGI. The CDR3 extends over 14 amino acids. V was clipped by 0 bases and J by 2 bases, with 7 bases between them. CDR3 loop: CASSYSAENYGYTF. The CDR3 DNA sequence: TGTGCCAGCAGTTACTCGGCGGAGAACTATGGCTACACCTTC.

This rearrangement joins TRBV5-5 to TRBJ2-1; TRBD2 matches 12 bases. Germline V lookup: CDR1 SGHKS, CDR2 YYEKEE (reference sequence). The CDR3 loop spans 13 amino acids. V dropped 5 bases and J dropped 8; count of bases not matched to a gene: 2. The CDR3 DNA reads as TGTGCCAGCAGTTCTAGCGGGAGGGATGAGCAGTTCTTC. This codes for CASSSSGRDEQFF.

The chain couples TRBV5-8 to TRBJ2-4, with D perhaps TRBD1 (7 bases). The V end was cut by 4 bases, the J end by 0 bases, with 14 bases between. Germline values: CDR1 SGHTS, CDR2 YDEGEE. The CDR3 contains 16 residues. The CDR3 is CASSTNRGLAKNIQYF. In nucleotides, the CDR3 is TGTGCCAGCAGCACTAACAGGGGACTAGCCAAAAACATTCAGTACTTC.

The rearrangement uses TRBV2 and TRBJ1-5; D remains ambiguous. The germline V gene has CDR1 SNHLY and CDR2 FYNNEI. This CDR3 comprises 14 residues. The V end lost 6 bases, the J end lost 0 bases, and 9 bases lay between the germline ends. The CDR3 nucleotides read TGTGCCAGCAGAAGTAGGGATAGCAATCAGCCCCAGCATTTT. Encoded protein: CASRSRDSNQPQHF.

The chain joins TRBV10-3 to TRBJ1-5; D ambiguous. Germline V gene lookup returns CDR1 ENHRY and CDR2 SYGVKD. Trimming shortened V by 6 bases and J by 9 bases, and 15 bases separated the two germline ends. The CDR3 is 13 residues long. The CDR3 DNA is TGTGCCATCAGCCCGGAAAGCGGAAGGCCCCAGCATTTT. Residues: CAISPESGRPQHF.

This chain uses TRBV30 with TRBJ1-5; D is ambiguous. The germline V gene encodes CDR1 GTSNPN and CDR2 SVGIG (reference sequence). The CDR3 is made up of 16 amino acids. Trimming removed 0 bases from V and 0 bases from J, with 12 bases in between. For the CDR3, the DNA is TGTGCCTGGAGTGTGGGCATAAAAAGTAGCAATCAGCCCCAGCATTTT. Encoded protein: CAWSVGIKSSNQPQHF.

The chain carries TRBV5-1 and TRBJ2-1; 11 bases map to TRBD2. The CDR3 spans 15 residues. V gave up 5 bases and J gave up 5 bases; unmatched junction bases: 6. The germline CDR1 and CDR2 sequences are SGHRS and YFSETQ. This CDR3 is CASRSGTSGHNEQFF. The CDR3, as DNA: TGCGCCAGCAGATCCGGGACTAGCGGACACAATGAGCAGTTCTTC.

The chain couples TRBV15 to TRBJ1-5, with D hard to call. Between the trimmed V and J ends, which lost 0 bases and 4 bases, there was a span of 16 bases. CDR3 size: 17 residues. Per germline, CDR1 LNHNV and CDR2 YYDKDF (reference sequence). CDR3 amino acids: CATSREEAGSANQPQHF. DNA of the CDR3: TGTGCCACCAGCAGAGAAGAAGCGGGCAGTGCTAATCAGCCCCAGCATTTT.

V gene TRBV11-2 combines with J gene TRBJ2-2; unclear D gene. Trimming stripped 2 bases from V and 6 bases from J, with 7 bases between. Germline-derived CDR1 and CDR2 are SGHAT and FQNNGV. This CDR3 is built from 13 residues. CDR3 sequence (DNA): TGTGCCAGCAGCTTAAGGGATGCCGGGGAGCTGTTTTTT. Translating it yields CASSLRDAGELFF.

In this sample, this clone turned up once. The chain links TRBV19 to TRBJ2-1; the D call may be TRBD1 or TRBD2 (5 bases each). V was trimmed by 7 bases and J by 0 bases, leaving 13 bases between them. The CDR3 is made up of 15 amino acids. Germline V lookup: CDR1 LNHDA, CDR2 SQIVND (reference sequence). The chain's CDR3 is CASNGDASSYNEQFF. CDR3 sequence (DNA): TGTGCCAGTAATGGGGACGCAAGCTCCTACAATGAGCAGTTCTTC.

The V call is TRBV29-1, the J call TRBJ1-3, with D possibly matching TRBD1 (6 bases). The CDR3 has 16 residues. Germline V gene lookup returns CDR1 SQVTM and CDR2 ANQGSEA. Trimming removed 4 bases at V and 3 bases at J, with 19 bases between. The CDR3 sequence is CSVGISGGLFGNTIYF. CDR3 nucleotides: TGCAGCGTTGGTATTAGTGGGGGGCTTTTTGGAAACACCATATATTTT.

The gene calls are TRBV6-5 and TRBJ1-2; the match to TRBD1 covers 8 bases. Germline-derived CDR1 and CDR2 are MNHEY and SVGAGI. The CDR3 is 16 amino acids. Trimming at V came to 2 bases and at J to 1 base, leaving 6 bases not matched to a gene. CDR3 bases: TGTGCCAGCAGTTACCTAGGACAGGGAGTTAACTATGGCTACACCTTC. This codes for CASSYLGQGVNYGYTF.

The chain uses TRBV5-1 and TRBJ2-7; TRBD2 agrees at 15 bases. The germline V gene encodes CDR1 SGHRS and CDR2 YFSETQ. This CDR3 has 16 residues. V was pared by 4 bases and J by 7 bases, with 9 bases of the junction left unmatched. The CDR3 bases are TGCGCCAGCAGCCAAGGACTAGCGGGAGGGCCCGGGGAGCAGTACTTC. As protein: CASSQGLAGGPGEQYF.

This clone turned up a few times. The rearrangement joins TRBV4-1 to TRBJ2-6; 12 bases fit TRBD2. The CDR3 loop spans 17 amino acids. The germline gives CDR1 MGHRA, CDR2 YSYEKL. J gave up 2 bases and V 3 bases, and 2 bases lay outside the gene matches. CDR3 nucleotides: TGCGCCAGCAGCCACCTAGCGGGAGGGGCTGGGGCCAACGTCCTGACTTTC. It translates to CASSHLAGGAGANVLTF.

The chain employs TRBV14 and TRBJ2-5; a weak D match, TRBD2 (6 bases). Germline V gives CDR1 SGHDN, CDR2 FVKESK. The CDR3 loop spans 16 amino acids. The germline V and J ends were trimmed by 4 bases and 1 base, with 16 bases remaining between them. CDR3: CASSRGGTSLQETQYF. The CDR3, as DNA: TGTGCCAGCAGCCGCGGCGGGACGAGCCTCCAAGAGACCCAGTACTTC.

The count of this clone is one. This chain's CDR3 is CASSPRGLAGVSDTQYF. The CDR3 region has the DNA TGCGCCAGCAGCCCCAGAGGGCTAGCGGGAGTGTCGGATACGCAGTATTTT. The chain employs TRBV5-1 and TRBJ2-3; 10 bases are a match to TRBD2. Germline trimming cut 4 bases from V and 6 bases from J; bases unmatched to any gene: 14. The CDR3 runs to 17 residues. Germline loops: CDR1 SGHRS, CDR2 YFSETQ.

The chain employs TRBV30 and TRBJ2-1; perhaps TRBD1 as D (5 bases). In germline, CDR1 is GTSNPN, CDR2 SVGIG (reference sequence). This CDR3 is built from 15 residues. The V gene lost 4 bases and the J gene lost 1 base, with 14 bases spanning the gap. DNA for the CDR3: TGTGCCTGGACCCAGGGTTTTGTTTCCTACAATGAGCAGTTCTTC. Its translation: CAWTQGFVSYNEQFF.

This clone was seen a few times. This chain links TRBV14 with TRBJ1-2; a possible D gene is TRBD1 (6 bases). Germline assignment: CDR1 SGHDN and CDR2 FVKESK. The V end lost 2 bases, the J end lost 7 bases, and 11 bases lay between the germline ends. The CDR3 consists of 13 residues. DNA of the CDR3: TGTGCCAGCAGCCAATTAAACAGGGCTGGCTACACCTTC. Amino acids: CASSQLNRAGYTF.

This chain joins TRBV5-1 and TRBJ2-2; 7 nucleotides agree with TRBD1. Germline CDR1 is SGHRS and CDR2 is YFSETQ. The CDR3 is 14 amino acids. V gave up 5 bases and J gave up 1 base; unmatched junction bases: 2. The DNA for the CDR3 is TGCGCCAGCAGAAGGACAGGGAACACCGGGGAGCTGTTTTTT. Protein: CASRRTGNTGELFF.